This TCR beta chain originates from a study of T cell repertoires in cytomegalovirus infection. This clonotype has more than one count but fewer than ten. From the reads, TCRdb called clonotypes with MiXCR, one entry per CDR3 protein. Of around 490,000 distinct CDR3 sequences listed, more than 25% are singletons. J gave up 2 bases and V 1 base, and 5 bases lay outside the gene matches. This CDR3 spans 14 amino acids. CDR1 is SQVTM and CDR2 is ANQGSEA in the germline V gene. This clonotype was sampled from a human donor in good health (CMV status not recorded). Some clones in this sample may be carry-over from other donors' samples. Input material: PBMCs. J is TRBJ2-7 and V is TRBV29-1; 7 nucleotides align to TRBD1. The CDR3 here is CSVEVGDRAYEQYF. DNA of the CDR3: TGCAGCGTTGAAGTGGGGGACAGAGCCTACGAGCAGTACTTC.